The 20 T cell receptor beta chains listed next were all sequenced from one sample in a study of memory CD4+ T cells and cytomegalovirus serostatus. The data were produced by immunoSEQ multiplex PCR, yet TCRdb's version contains in-frame clones alone and is incomplete. The sample carries about 56,000 clones, over 80% recorded once. The sort gate was single viable CD3+CD4+CD8-CD45RO+ cells for memory CD4+ T cells. Sequencing used memory CD4+ T cells from blood. These receptors all stem from an adult in good health and CMV-seronegative.

The chain has TRBV19 and TRBJ2-2; D remains ambiguous. Germline V gene sequence: CDR1 LNHDA, CDR2 SQIVND (reference sequence). The ends were cut back, 4 bases at V and 2 bases at J, with 8 bases in the middle. The CDR3 runs to 14 residues. CDR3 coding DNA: TGTGCCAGTAGTACCCTCACTAACACCGGGGAGCTGTTTTTT. This sequence encodes CASSTLTNTGELFF.

The chain recombines TRBV4-2 with TRBJ2-3; 7 bases match TRBD1. Trimming cost V 4 bases and J 5 bases; bases outside gene matches: 6. Germline V gene lookup returns CDR1 LGHNA and CDR2 YNFKEQ. The CDR3 spans 14 residues. CDR3 DNA sequence: TGTGCCAGCAGCCTGCCGGGACAGCAAGATACGCAGTATTTT. Translated, it gives CASSLPGQQDTQYF.

The chain joins TRBV28 to TRBJ1-6; TRBD1 matches at 8 bases. The CDR3 contains 17 residues. J was trimmed by 10 bases and V by 4 bases; bases with no gene match: 15. The germline V gene has CDR1 MDHEN and CDR2 SYDVKM. Here the CDR3 reads CASSSPGQAHGRSPLHF. As DNA, the CDR3 is TGTGCCAGCAGTTCTCCGGGACAGGCTCATGGGAGATCACCCCTCCACTTT.

The rearrangement joins TRBV7-8 to TRBJ1-1, with unresolved D. This CDR3 region has 14 residues. Germline CDR1 is SGHVS and CDR2 is FQNEAQ. Trimming shortened V by 0 bases and J by 2 bases, and 7 bases separated the two germline ends. CDR3 in amino acids: CASSLADFNTEAFF. The DNA for the CDR3 is TGTGCCAGCAGCTTAGCGGACTTCAACACTGAAGCTTTCTTT.

This chain uses TRBV6-1 with TRBJ1-1, with a weak D call TRBD1 (5 bases). V dropped 3 bases and J dropped 4 bases, with 15 bases sitting between them. Per germline, CDR1 MNHNS and CDR2 SASEGT. The CDR3 totals 15 residues. CDR3 protein: CASSDRGFGGTEAFF. As DNA, the CDR3 is TGTGCCAGCAGTGACCGCGGGTTCGGGGGCACTGAAGCTTTCTTT.

This clone has just a few counts. V usage is TRBV9 and J usage is TRBJ1-1; D possibly corresponds to TRBD1 (5 bases). Germline CDR1 is SGDLS and CDR2 is YYNGEE. CDR3 length equals 13 residues. The V end lost 1 base, the J end lost 8 bases, and 12 bases lay between the germline ends. The CDR3 nucleotides read TGTGCCAGCAGCGTAAATCCGGGGGAGGAAGCTTTCTTT. It is translated as CASSVNPGEEAFF.

The rearrangement joins TRBV5-4 to TRBJ2-7; D perhaps matches TRBD1 (6 bases). This CDR3 is 14 amino acids long. The V end lost 0 bases, the J end lost 2 bases, and 9 bases lay between the germline ends. CDR1 SGHNT and CDR2 YYREEE come from the germline V gene (reference sequence). For the CDR3, the DNA is TGTGCCAGCAGCTTGGCGGGACAAACCTACGAGCAGTACTTC. Residues: CASSLAGQTYEQYF.

The chain couples TRBV7-3 to TRBJ2-1; D gene uncertain. Trimming shortened V by 4 bases and J by 4 bases, and 14 bases separated the two germline ends. The CDR3 sequence is 15 residues long. Germline CDR1 SGHTA, CDR2 FQGTGA. CDR3 DNA sequence: TGTGCCAGCAGCTCGTCGCGTGGCGGATACAATGAGCAGTTCTTC. This codes for CASSSSRGGYNEQFF.

This chain joins TRBV5-1 and TRBJ2-1; D not resolved. The CDR3 runs 13 residues. V was pared by 4 bases and J by 7 bases, with 12 bases between. Germline-derived CDR1 and CDR2 are SGHRS and YFSETQ. The CDR3 reads CASSGVALNEQFF. Written as DNA, the CDR3 is TGCGCCAGCAGCGGGGTAGCTTTGAATGAGCAGTTCTTC.

The chain combines TRBV28 with TRBJ2-3; D gene unclear. The CDR3 has 16 residues. In germline, CDR1 is MDHEN, CDR2 SYDVKM. Trimming left V 6 bases short and J 0 bases short, with 16 bases between. CDR3 region: CASSSDGRPSTDTQYF. CDR3 DNA: TGTGCCAGCAGCTCGGACGGACGACCTAGCACAGATACGCAGTATTTT.

The rearrangement uses TRBV10-3 and TRBJ1-3; no clear D. The V end was cut by 0 bases, the J end by 0 bases, with 9 bases between. There are 16 residues in the CDR3. Per germline, CDR1 ENHRY and CDR2 SYGVKD. This CDR3 is CAISESAGNSGNTIYF. The CDR3 nucleotides read TGTGCCATCAGTGAGTCCGCCGGGAACTCTGGAAACACCATATATTTT.

The chain links TRBV6-5 to TRBJ2-5, with 13 bases that match TRBD2. The CDR3 is made up of 15 amino acids. The ends lost 6 bases at V and 5 bases at J; junction bases unmatched: 6. Germline loops: CDR1 MNHEY, CDR2 SVGAGI. The CDR3 loop is CASSRTSGGPETQYF. The CDR3 DNA sequence: TGTGCCAGCAGCAGGACTAGCGGGGGTCCGGAGACCCAGTACTTC.

The V gene is TRBV5-4, the J gene TRBJ1-1; weak D call: TRBD1 (6 bases). The CDR3 runs to 15 residues. V lost 1 base and J lost 11, with 21 bases in between. Germline CDR1 reads SGHNT; CDR2 reads YYREEE (reference sequence). The CDR3 reads CASSLTGGGAIRAFF. CDR3 sequence (DNA): TGTGCCAGCAGCTTGACAGGAGGGGGGGCAATTCGCGCTTTCTTT.

The chain joins TRBV28 to TRBJ1-1; TRBD1 matches at 7 bases. The J segment lost 5 bases and the V segment lost 10 bases, leaving 10 bases of the junction unmatched. CDR3 length: 13 residues. Per the germline V gene, CDR1 is MDHEN and CDR2 is SYDVKM. CDR3 sequence reads: CATSRQGRTEAFF. The CDR3 DNA is TGTGCCACCTCCAGACAGGGCCGGACTGAAGCTTTCTTT.

This clone was seen more than once but under ten times. V gene TRBV15 combines with J gene TRBJ1-5, with D uncertain. V was pared by 5 bases and J by 5 bases, with 7 bases between. The CDR3 sequence is 12 residues long. The germline V gene encodes CDR1 LNHNV and CDR2 YYDKDF (reference sequence). The CDR3, as DNA: TGTGCCACCAGCTGGCCCCATCAGCCCCAGCATTTT. It translates to CATSWPHQPQHF.

The V call is TRBV4-3, the J call TRBJ2-3; TRBD2 matches 9 bases. Germline loops: CDR1 LGHNA, CDR2 YSLEER. V was pared by 4 bases and J by 5 bases, with 7 bases of the junction left unmatched. This CDR3 comprises 15 residues. CDR3 in DNA: TGCGCCAGCAGCCTCGGCGGGGGGGCCAGAGATACGCAGTATTTT. Encoded protein: CASSLGGGARDTQYF.

This chain uses TRBV28 with TRBJ1-4; D ambiguous. CDR1 is MDHEN and CDR2 is SYDVKM in the germline V gene. This CDR3 region has 12 residues. Trimming removed 6 bases from V and 8 bases from J, with 10 bases in between. The CDR3 is CASSVRQEKLFF. The CDR3 DNA sequence: TGTGCCAGCAGCGTCCGCCAGGAAAAACTGTTTTTT.

The V call is TRBV7-2, the J call TRBJ2-7; D gene uncertain. There are 11 residues in the CDR3. Per germline, CDR1 SGHTA and CDR2 FQGNSA. The ends were cut back, 5 bases at V and 3 bases at J, with 5 bases in the middle. CDR3 protein: CASSKSYEQYF. CDR3 sequence (DNA): TGTGCCAGCAGCAAGAGCTACGAGCAGTACTTC.

This clone was picked up one time. J is TRBJ2-1 and V is TRBV28; the match to TRBD2 covers 7 bases. The CDR3 extends over 16 amino acids. The junction had 10 bases not matched to a gene; V was cut back by 5 bases and J by 3 bases. CDR1 and CDR2 (germline): MDHEN, SYDVKM. In DNA form, the CDR3 reads TGTGCCAGCAGTACACCCAGCGGGGCGCACTACAATGAGCAGTTCTTC. Amino acid sequence: CASSTPSGAHYNEQFF. Drawing the rest from reference TRBV28 and TRBJ2-1, the complete variable domain is DVKVTQSSRYLVKRTGEKVFLECVQDMDHENMFWYRQDPGLGLRLIYFSYDVKMKEKGDIPEGYSVSREKKERFSLILESASTNQTSMYLCASSTPSGAHYNEQFFGPGTRLTVL.

The V gene is TRBV14, the J gene TRBJ1-2; TRBD1 matches at 9 bases. Germline loops: CDR1 SGHDN, CDR2 FVKESK. The length of the CDR3 is 13 residues. Trimming cost V 4 bases and J 7 bases; bases outside gene matches: 4. CDR3 bases: TGTGCCAGCAGCCGACAGGGGGTGGCTGGCTACACCTTC. This sequence encodes CASSRQGVAGYTF.